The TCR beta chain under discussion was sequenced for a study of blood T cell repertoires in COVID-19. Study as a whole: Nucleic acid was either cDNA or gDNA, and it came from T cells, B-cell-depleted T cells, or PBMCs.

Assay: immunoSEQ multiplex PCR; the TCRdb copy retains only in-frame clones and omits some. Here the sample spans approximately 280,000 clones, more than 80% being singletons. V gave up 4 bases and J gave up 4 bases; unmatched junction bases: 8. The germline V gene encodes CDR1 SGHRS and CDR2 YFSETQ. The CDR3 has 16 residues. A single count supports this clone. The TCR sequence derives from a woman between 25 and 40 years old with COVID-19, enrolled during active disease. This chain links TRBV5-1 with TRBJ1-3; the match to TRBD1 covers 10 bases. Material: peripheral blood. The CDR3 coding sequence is TGCGCCAGCAGCCTTTCGACAGGGGGCTTAGGAAACACCATATATTTT. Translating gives CASSLSTGGLGNTIYF.